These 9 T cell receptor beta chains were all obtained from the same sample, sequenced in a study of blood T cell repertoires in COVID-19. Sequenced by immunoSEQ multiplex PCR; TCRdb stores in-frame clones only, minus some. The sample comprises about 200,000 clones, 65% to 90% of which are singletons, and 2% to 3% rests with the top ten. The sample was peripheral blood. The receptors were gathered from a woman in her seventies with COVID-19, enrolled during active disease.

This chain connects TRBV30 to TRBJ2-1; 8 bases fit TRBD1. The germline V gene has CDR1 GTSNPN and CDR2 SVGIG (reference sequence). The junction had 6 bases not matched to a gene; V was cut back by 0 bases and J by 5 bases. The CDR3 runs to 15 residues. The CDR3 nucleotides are TGTGCCTGGAGTGTAGGGGGACAGGCTAACAATGAGCAGTTCTTC. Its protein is CAWSVGGQANNEQFF.

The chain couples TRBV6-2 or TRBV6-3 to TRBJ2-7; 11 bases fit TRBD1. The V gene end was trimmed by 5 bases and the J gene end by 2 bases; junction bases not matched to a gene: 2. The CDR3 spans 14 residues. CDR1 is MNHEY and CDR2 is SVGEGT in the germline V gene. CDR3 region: CASSGTGGTYEQYF. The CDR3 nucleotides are TGTGCCAGCAGTGGGACAGGGGGAACCTACGAGCAGTACTTC.

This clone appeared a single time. The CDR3 loop is CASSLAFFNEQFF. The CDR3, as DNA: TGTGCCAGCAGCTTAGCCTTTTTCAATGAGCAGTTCTTC. The chain recombines TRBV7-2 with TRBJ2-1; D not certain. Germline values: CDR1 SGHTA, CDR2 FQGNSA. This CDR3 has 13 amino acids. Trimming took off 0 bases at V and 6 bases at J, with 6 bases between the two ends.

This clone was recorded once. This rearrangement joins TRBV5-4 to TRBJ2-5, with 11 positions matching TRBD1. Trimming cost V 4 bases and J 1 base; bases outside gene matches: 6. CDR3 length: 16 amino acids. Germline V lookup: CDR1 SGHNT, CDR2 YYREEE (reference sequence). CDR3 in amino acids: CASSEGTGGPQETQYF. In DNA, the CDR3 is TGTGCCAGCAGCGAGGGGACAGGGGGGCCCCAAGAGACCCAGTACTTC.

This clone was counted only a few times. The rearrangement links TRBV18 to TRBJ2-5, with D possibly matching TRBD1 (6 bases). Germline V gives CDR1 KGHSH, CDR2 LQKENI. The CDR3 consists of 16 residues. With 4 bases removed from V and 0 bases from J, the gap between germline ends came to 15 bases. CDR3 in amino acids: CASSLGQLGYQETQYF. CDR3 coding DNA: TGTGCCAGCTCACTAGGACAGCTTGGTTACCAAGAGACCCAGTACTTC.

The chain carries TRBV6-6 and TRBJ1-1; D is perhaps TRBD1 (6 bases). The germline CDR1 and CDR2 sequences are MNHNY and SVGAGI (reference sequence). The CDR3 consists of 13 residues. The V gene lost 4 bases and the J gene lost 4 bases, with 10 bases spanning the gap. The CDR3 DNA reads TGTGCCAGCAGTTTTCAGGGGAGCACTGAAGCTTTCTTT. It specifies CASSFQGSTEAFF.

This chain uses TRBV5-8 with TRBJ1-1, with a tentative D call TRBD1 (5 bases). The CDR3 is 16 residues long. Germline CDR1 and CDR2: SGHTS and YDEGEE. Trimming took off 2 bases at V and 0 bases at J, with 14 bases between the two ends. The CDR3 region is CASSLGVHSMNTEAFF. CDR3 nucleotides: TGTGCCAGCAGCTTAGGGGTGCACAGCATGAACACTGAAGCTTTCTTT.

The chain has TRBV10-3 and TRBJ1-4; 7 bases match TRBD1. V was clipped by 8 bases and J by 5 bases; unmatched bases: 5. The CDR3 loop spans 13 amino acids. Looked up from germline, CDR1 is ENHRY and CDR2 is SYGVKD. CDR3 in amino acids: CAISGTVNEKLFF. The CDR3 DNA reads TGTGCCATCTCCGGGACAGTAAATGAAAAACTGTTTTTT.

CDR3 in DNA: TGTGCCAGCAGTGAAGAGGCAGGGAGGAATCAGCCCCAGCATTTT. This encodes CASSEEAGRNQPQHF. The chain employs TRBV2 and TRBJ1-5; D perhaps matches TRBD1 (5 bases). The CDR3 length is 15 residues. V lost 1 base and J lost 4, with 11 bases in between. Germline V lookup: CDR1 SNHLY, CDR2 FYNNEI.